This TCR beta chain was documented in a study of blood T cells in healthy people across ages. Next came a second PCR, run for about 7 to 11 cycles, which used a sample-barcoded 5' primer along with a J-beta primer mix. One entry per CDR3 protein, called by TCRdb with MiXCR from the 5' RACE reads. The table includes 1.5 million to 2 million distinct CDR3 sequences, roughly 32% detected once. On this clonotype itself: A much larger clone lies one base from this, so it may be a read error.

With 2 bases removed from V and 13 bases from J, the gap between germline ends came to 17 bases. Germline CDR1 reads SQVTM; CDR2 reads ANQGSEA. The CDR3 runs to 12 residues. V gene TRBV29-1 combines with J gene TRBJ2-5; D is undetermined. Sample: blood. The sequence was collected from a young woman in good health. This CDR3 is CSVEMGSLERYF. As DNA, the CDR3 is TGCAGCGTTGAAATGGGGTCGCTCGAGCGGTACTTC.